One and the same sample provided the 4 T cell receptor beta chains below, sequenced in a study of cytomegalovirus exposure and HLA in healthy donors. Amplification used 60 Vbeta primers and 13 Jbeta primers. The table came from immunoSEQ multiplex PCR; TCRdb's copy has only in-frame clones and leaves some out. The sample gives about 250,000 clones, roughly 80% of which show up once; about 0.3% is in the top ten. Sequencing was carried out using PBMCs. The receptors come from a girl aged 2 to 10 in good health and CMV-seronegative.

The V call is TRBV18, the J call TRBJ2-3; 11 bases are shared with TRBD2. Unmatched junction bases numbered 7, after V lost 7 bases and J lost 4 bases. Germline lookup yields CDR1 KGHSH and CDR2 LQKENI. There are 15 residues in the CDR3. The DNA for the CDR3 is TGTGCCAGCTGGCCGGGACTAGCGGTTTCAGATACGCAGTATTTT. This encodes CASWPGLAVSDTQYF.

The chain uses TRBV28 and TRBJ1-2; TRBD1 matches at 9 bases. CDR1 is MDHEN and CDR2 is SYDVKM in the germline V gene. Trimming at V came to 4 bases and at J to 6 bases, leaving 6 bases not matched to a gene. This CDR3 spans 14 amino acids. CDR3 region: CASSSGQGSDGYTF. In nucleotides, the CDR3 is TGTGCCAGCAGTTCGGGACAGGGCTCAGATGGCTACACCTTC.

This clone was picked up a small number of times. The gene calls are TRBV5-6 and TRBJ2-7; weak D call: TRBD2 (6 bases). This CDR3 has 19 residues. Trimming took off 2 bases at V and 3 bases at J, with 27 bases between the two ends. CDR1 is SGHDT, CDR2 YYEEEE, per germline. The CDR3 sequence: CASSFGDLPLPGLFYEQYF. The CDR3 nucleotides are TGTGCCAGCAGCTTCGGGGACCTCCCACTACCGGGACTCTTCTACGAGCAGTACTTC.

This chain joins TRBV7-8 and TRBJ1-4, with 7 bases fitting TRBD1. J gave up 4 bases and V 5 bases, and 7 bases lay outside the gene matches. This CDR3 region has 15 residues. The germline V gene has CDR1 SGHVS and CDR2 FQNEAQ. CDR3 sequence: CASSRDRVLNEKLFF. CDR3 in DNA: TGTGCCAGCAGCCGTGACAGGGTCCTTAATGAAAAACTGTTTTTT. Supplemented by reference TRBV7-8 and TRBJ1-4, the full variable domain reads GAGVSQSPRYKVAKRGQDVALRCDPISGHVSLFWYQQALGQGPEFLTYFQNEAQLDKSGLPSDRFFAERPEGSVSTLKIQRTQQEDSAVYLCASSRDRVLNEKLFFGSGTQLSVL.